The 19 T cell receptor beta chains listed next were all sequenced from one sample in a study of blood T cell repertoires in COVID-19. The protocol was immunoSEQ multiplex PCR, while the TCRdb copy is restricted to in-frame clones and leaves out a portion. Of roughly 180,000 clones in the sample, 75% to 90% are singletons; the top ten hold 6.5% to 10%. Sample: peripheral blood. Receptor source: a woman in her sixties with acute or convalescent COVID-19.

This clone was detected only a few times. J is TRBJ2-2 and V is TRBV3-1 (or the pseudogene TRBV3-2); the match to TRBD2 covers 9 bases. V shed 4 bases, J shed 6 bases, and the junction held 6 bases outside the gene matches. The germline CDR1 and CDR2 sequences are LGHDT and YNNKEL (reference sequence). The CDR3 totals 15 residues. CDR3 sequence reads: CASSPIAGEAGELFF. In nucleotides, the CDR3 is TGTGCCAGCAGCCCGATAGCGGGAGAGGCCGGGGAGCTGTTTTTT.

Concerning this clone itself: The junction departs from the called germline gene at one end, perhaps through a read error. The chain carries TRBV24-1 and TRBJ1-2; D ambiguous. The CDR3 is 15 amino acids. Germline V CDR1 and CDR2: KGHDR, SFDVKD. The CDR3 spells CATSDVREPSYCYTF. For the CDR3, the DNA is TGTGCCACCAGTGACGTTCGGGAGCCCAGCTATTGCTACACCTTC.

This clone has more than one count but fewer than ten. The chain recombines TRBV7-9 with TRBJ1-2; 8 bases map to TRBD1. V lost 7 bases to trimming and J lost 5 bases; unmatched junction nucleotides: 6. The germline CDR1 and CDR2 sequences are SEHNR and FQNEAQ (reference sequence). CDR3 length equals 13 residues. The CDR3 sequence: CASMAGGAYGYTF. In DNA form, the CDR3 reads TGTGCCAGCATGGCAGGGGGCGCATATGGCTACACCTTC.

The rearrangement joins TRBV12-3 or TRBV12-4 to TRBJ2-5; a possible D gene is TRBD2 (6 bases). The CDR3 length is 11 residues. With 5 bases removed from V and 9 bases from J, the gap between germline ends came to 10 bases. The CDR3 sequence: CASSRRGAQYF. CDR3 bases: TGTGCCAGCAGTCGACGCGGGGCCCAGTACTTC.

The J gene is TRBJ2-5, the V gene TRBV5-4, with 16 nucleotides matching TRBD2. The germline CDR1 and CDR2 sequences are SGHNT and YYREEE (reference sequence). There are 17 residues in the CDR3. V gave up 4 bases and J gave up 5 bases; unmatched junction bases: 8. CDR3 region: CASSTGTSGRVMETQYF. The CDR3 DNA sequence: TGTGCCAGCAGCACCGGGACTAGCGGGAGGGTGATGGAGACCCAGTACTTC.

CDR3 in amino acids: CASSLTGGVRGNTIYF. The CDR3 region has the DNA TGTGCCAGCAGCCTAACCGGGGGGGTCCGTGGAAACACCATATATTTT. This sequence joins TRBV3-1 (or the pseudogene TRBV3-2) and TRBJ1-3, with D possibly TRBD1 on 5 matching bases. Germline values: CDR1 LGHDT, CDR2 YNNKEL (reference sequence). Trimming took off 4 bases at V and 3 bases at J, with 16 bases between the two ends. The length of the CDR3 is 16 residues.

J is TRBJ1-1 and V is TRBV7-8; tentative D call: TRBD1 (6 bases). Germline V gene lookup returns CDR1 SGHVS and CDR2 FQNEAQ. This CDR3 region has 15 residues. With 2 bases removed from V and 1 base from J, the gap between germline ends came to 11 bases. The CDR3, as DNA: TGTGCCAGCAGCTTACGGGACATCACGAACACTGAAGCTTTCTTT. It yields the protein CASSLRDITNTEAFF.

CDR3 amino acids: CASSPRTGSTFPRGYTF. The CDR3 coding sequence is TGTGCCAGCAGTCCCCGGACAGGGTCTACTTTTCCGAGGGGCTACACCTTC. The chain links TRBV6-6 to TRBJ1-2; 8 bases agree with TRBD1. Germline loops: CDR1 MNHNY, CDR2 SVGAGI (reference sequence). The CDR3 is made up of 17 amino acids. The junction had 19 bases not matched to a gene; V was cut back by 5 bases and J by 8 bases.

The chain employs TRBV20-1 and TRBJ2-5; D gene uncertain. Germline CDR1 and CDR2: DFQATT and SNEGSKA (reference sequence). The CDR3 is 11 residues long. Trimming took 0 bases from V and 5 from J, leaving 4 bases between them. This CDR3 is CSARDQETQYF. The CDR3 DNA reads TGCAGTGCTAGAGATCAGGAGACCCAGTACTTC.

In this sample, this clone turned up a few times. The V and J genes are TRBV24-1 and TRBJ2-1, with D maybe TRBD1 (6 bases). Trimming removed 5 bases from V and 4 bases from J, with 11 bases in between. The CDR3 runs to 14 residues. Germline CDR1 KGHDR, CDR2 SFDVKD. In nucleotides, the CDR3 is TGTGCCACCAGTGGGGGGCCTATTTACAATGAGCAGTTCTTC. This codes for CATSGGPIYNEQFF.

The rearrangement uses TRBV28 and TRBJ1-1, with D maybe TRBD1 (5 bases). Per the germline V gene, CDR1 is MDHEN and CDR2 is SYDVKM. Trimming shortened V by 6 bases and J by 11 bases, and 16 bases separated the two germline ends. The length of the CDR3 is 12 residues. The CDR3 nucleotides read TGTGCCAGCAGCCCCGGGGCCAGCGGGGCTTTCTTT. Translating gives CASSPGASGAFF.

CDR3: CATSRDQGGGNTIYF. CDR3 DNA sequence: TGTGCCACCAGCAGAGATCAGGGTGGTGGAAACACCATATATTTT. The chain links TRBV15 to TRBJ1-3; a weak D match, TRBD1 (5 bases). The CDR3 loop spans 15 amino acids. V was clipped by 0 bases and J by 3 bases, with 9 bases between them. Per germline, CDR1 LNHNV and CDR2 YYDKDF (reference sequence).

This rearrangement joins TRBV5-1 to TRBJ1-2, with D possibly being TRBD1 (6 bases). This CDR3 is 14 amino acids long. Germline CDR1 and CDR2: SGHRS and YFSETQ. V was cut by 1 base and J by 7 bases, with 14 bases left in between. CDR3 sequence (DNA): TGCGCCAGCAGCTTGACACAGGGAGCTAGTGGCTACACCTTC. It codes for CASSLTQGASGYTF.

This clone has just one count. The chain carries TRBV28 and TRBJ2-2; TRBD2 aligns across 11 bases. Trimming took 4 bases from V and 1 from J; bases not matched to a gene: 5. This CDR3 is built from 17 residues. Germline V gene sequence: CDR1 MDHEN, CDR2 SYDVKM. This CDR3 reads CASSSYGTSGNTGELFF. The CDR3 DNA follows: TGTGCCAGCAGTTCGTATGGGACTAGCGGGAACACCGGGGAGCTGTTTTTT. Complete variable domain (other parts from reference TRBV28 and TRBJ2-2): DVKVTQSSRYLVKRTGEKVFLECVQDMDHENMFWYRQDPGLGLRLIYFSYDVKMKEKGDIPEGYSVSREKKERFSLILESASTNQTSMYLCASSSYGTSGNTGELFFGEGSRLTVL.

The chain carries TRBV6-1 and TRBJ2-7, with TRBD1 matching over 8 bases. The V gene end was trimmed by 2 bases and the J gene end by 1 base; junction bases not matched to a gene: 7. This CDR3 is built from 16 residues. Germline CDR1 reads MNHNS; CDR2 reads SASEGT. Written as DNA, the CDR3 is TGTGCCAGCAGTGAAACCCCGGGACAGGCTTCCTACGAGCAGTACGTC. Encoded protein: CASSETPGQASYEQYV.

V gene TRBV6-5 combines with J gene TRBJ2-2; a weak D match, TRBD2 (5 bases). Trimming removed 2 bases at V and 5 bases at J, with 12 bases between. CDR3 length equals 15 residues. Germline CDR1 is MNHEY and CDR2 is SVGAGI. The CDR3 DNA reads as TGTGCCAGCAGTTACGCCCTCGGGGTAACCGGGGAGCTGTTTTTT. This encodes CASSYALGVTGELFF.

The chain uses TRBV3-1 (or the pseudogene TRBV3-2) and TRBJ1-6; 9 positions agree with TRBD1. The CDR3 consists of 14 residues. CDR1 is LGHDT and CDR2 is YNNKEL in the germline V gene (reference sequence). Unmatched junction bases numbered 3, after V lost 3 bases and J lost 9 bases. In DNA, the CDR3 is TGTGCCAGCAGCCAGAACAGGGGGCGTTCACCCCTCCACTTT. Protein sequence: CASSQNRGRSPLHF.

A few counts support this clone. This rearrangement joins TRBV7-9 to TRBJ2-2; 7 bases map to TRBD1. CDR1 and CDR2 (germline): SEHNR, FQNEAQ (reference sequence). The CDR3 extends over 15 amino acids. J lost 3 bases, V lost 2 bases, and 3 bases had no gene match. The DNA of the CDR3 is TGTGCCAGCAGCTTACGGGACAGAGACACCGGGGAGCTGTTTTTT. Its translation is CASSLRDRDTGELFF.

In this sample, this clone turned up a few times. V and J are TRBV10-3 and TRBJ1-5; 9 bases match TRBD1. This CDR3 spans 13 amino acids. Per the germline V gene, CDR1 is ENHRY and CDR2 is SYGVKD. The junction had 3 bases not matched to a gene; V was cut back by 6 bases and J by 6 bases. The CDR3 DNA reads TGTGCCATCAGATCGGACAGGGGTCAGCCCCAGCATTTT. It translates to CAIRSDRGQPQHF.